These T cell receptor beta chains were read from a single sample in a study of blood T cell repertoires in COVID-19. Clones were sequenced by immunoSEQ multiplex PCR, and TCRdb holds only the in-frame ones, with some missing. The sample includes 200,000 or so clones, approximately 92% of them seen just once. Material for sequencing was PBMCs or T cells enriched from blood (not recorded which). These TCRs come from a woman aged 35 to 49 with acute COVID-19. CDR3s include the opening cysteine and the closing phenylalanine or tryptophan. The D gene is left open where the match is weak. The size entry is marked missing in some rows and otherwise reads once, few, many or a size class.

v_gene: TRBV12-3/TRBV12-4
d_gene: TRBD2
abundance: .
len: 13
j_gene: TRBJ2-2
CDR3nt: TGTGCCAGCAGTAGCGGGGGGACCGGGGAGCTGTTTTTT
CDR3aa: CASSSGGTGELFF

v_gene: TRBV29-1
d_gene: TRBD2
abundance: .
len: 17
j_gene: TRBJ2-1
CDR3nt: TGCAGCGTTGAAGATGAAGGACTAGCGGGGAACTACAATGAGCAGTTCTTC
CDR3aa: CSVEDEGLAGNYNEQFF

v_gene: TRBV18
d_gene: .
abundance: .
len: 16
j_gene: TRBJ2-3
CDR3nt: TGTGCCAGCTCACCTGTTCTAGCGTTTAGCACAGATACGCAGTATTTT
CDR3aa: CASSPVLAFSTDTQYF

v_gene: TRBV5-4
d_gene: TRBD1
abundance: .
len: 15
j_gene: TRBJ2-2
CDR3nt: TGTGCCAGCAGTTGGGACAGGGGAAACACCGGGGAGCTGTTTTTT
CDR3aa: CASSWDRGNTGELFF

v_gene: TRBV6-2/TRBV6-3
d_gene: TRBD2
abundance: .
len: 17
j_gene: TRBJ2-1
CDR3nt: TGTGCCAGCAGTCAGATCCGGGTGTTAGCGGGAGAAAATGAGCAGTTCTTC
CDR3aa: CASSQIRVLAGENEQFF

v_gene: TRBV19
d_gene: .
abundance: .
len: 13
j_gene: TRBJ2-3
CDR3nt: TGTGCCAGTAGTCGGCAGGGCGCAGATACGCAGTATTTT
CDR3aa: CASSRQGADTQYF

v_gene: TRBV7-2
d_gene: .
abundance: .
len: 14
j_gene: TRBJ2-3
CDR3nt: TGTGCCAGCAGCCCCATCACTAGCTCAGATACGCAGTATTTT
CDR3aa: CASSPITSSDTQYF

v_gene: TRBV10-1
d_gene: .
abundance: .
len: 13
j_gene: TRBJ2-5
CDR3nt: TGCGCCAGCAGTGAGCGGGGGTCGGAGACCCAGTACTTC
CDR3aa: CASSERGSETQYF

v_gene: TRBV3-1/TRBV3-2
d_gene: .
abundance: .
len: 14
j_gene: TRBJ1-2
CDR3nt: TGTGCCAGCAGCTTTCAGGGTTCCCGCTATGGCTACACCTTC
CDR3aa: CASSFQGSRYGYTF

v_gene: TRBV27
d_gene: TRBD2
abundance: .
len: 18
j_gene: TRBJ2-2
CDR3nt: TGTGCCAGCAGTTTCCGACTAGCGGGAGGGATAAACACCGGGGAGCTGTTTTTT
CDR3aa: CASSFRLAGGINTGELFF

v_gene: TRBV11-2
d_gene: TRBD2
abundance: .
len: 16
j_gene: TRBJ2-3
CDR3nt: TGTGCCAGCAGCTCACCGGGACTAGCGGGGAGGGATACGCAGTATTTT
CDR3aa: CASSSPGLAGRDTQYF

v_gene: TRBV25-1
d_gene: .
abundance: .
len: 15
j_gene: TRBJ1-3
CDR3nt: TGTGCCAGCAGTGAGCAGGGGCTGGCTGGAAACACCATATATTTT
CDR3aa: CASSEQGLAGNTIYF

v_gene: TRBV28
d_gene: TRBD1
abundance: .
len: 15
j_gene: TRBJ1-1
CDR3nt: TGTGCCAGCAGCTTATCCGGGACAGGGAACACTGAAGCTTTCTTT
CDR3aa: CASSLSGTGNTEAFF

v_gene: TRBV27
d_gene: .
abundance: .
len: 17
j_gene: TRBJ1-4
CDR3nt: TGTGCCAGCACCCACCAAAGAAAGGGGTCTGCTAATGAAAAACTGTTTTTT
CDR3aa: CASTHQRKGSANEKLFF

v_gene: TRBV13
d_gene: .
abundance: .
len: 16
j_gene: TRBJ1-5
CDR3nt: TGTGCCAGCAGCTTAAGCGGTACTGGCAGCAATCAGCCCCAGCATTTT
CDR3aa: CASSLSGTGSNQPQHF

v_gene: TRBV28
d_gene: .
abundance: .
len: 15
j_gene: TRBJ2-1
CDR3nt: TGTGCCAGCACCCTCTTTAGGGCCGGGAACAATGAGCAGTTCTTC
CDR3aa: CASTLFRAGNNEQFF

v_gene: TRBV23-1
d_gene: .
abundance: .
len: 12
j_gene: TRBJ2-6
CDR3nt: TGCGCCAGCAGAGGAGAGGCCAACGTCCTGACTTTC
CDR3aa: CASRGEANVLTF

v_gene: TRBV7-9
d_gene: TRBD2
abundance: once
len: 16
j_gene: TRBJ2-5
CDR3nt: TGTGCCAGCAGCTTAATCACGCGGGAGGACCAAGAGACCCAGTACTTC
CDR3aa: CASSLITREDQETQYF

v_gene: TRBV7-8
d_gene: TRBD2
abundance: .
len: 17
j_gene: TRBJ2-1
CDR3nt: TGTGCCAGCAGCTTAGTGTTTAGCGGGAGGAACCACAATGAGCAGTTCTTC
CDR3aa: CASSLVFSGRNHNEQFF

v_gene: TRBV3-1/TRBV3-2
d_gene: .
abundance: .
len: 16
j_gene: TRBJ1-5
CDR3nt: TGTGCCAGCAGCCAAGATGCCAGGGCTAGCAATCAGCCCCAGCATTTT
CDR3aa: CASSQDARASNQPQHF

v_gene: TRBV5-1
d_gene: TRBD1
abundance: once
len: 17
j_gene: TRBJ2-1
CDR3nt: TGCGCCAGCAGCTTCGGTTTTAGACAGGGCTCTTTCAATGAGCAGTTCTTC
CDR3aa: CASSFGFRQGSFNEQFF

v_gene: TRBV5-6
d_gene: TRBD1
abundance: few
len: 16
j_gene: TRBJ1-4
CDR3nt: TGTGCCAGCAGCTTAAACAGGGGGAGAACTAATGAAAAACTGTTTTTT
CDR3aa: CASSLNRGRTNEKLFF

v_gene: TRBV9
d_gene: TRBD2
abundance: .
len: 15
j_gene: TRBJ2-7
CDR3nt: TGTGCCAGCAGCGGGGGACTAGCGGCTACCTACGAGCAGTACTTC
CDR3aa: CASSGGLAATYEQYF

v_gene: TRBV12-5
d_gene: TRBD1
abundance: .
len: 17
j_gene: TRBJ1-5
CDR3nt: TGTGCTAGTGGTTTGGTACGTGGACAGGGGGCTAATCAGCCCCAGCATTTT
CDR3aa: CASGLVRGQGANQPQHF

v_gene: TRBV6-2/TRBV6-3
d_gene: .
abundance: .
len: 18
j_gene: TRBJ2-3
CDR3nt: TGTGCCAGCAGCTTCCTGCGGTTTGGAGGTACTAGCACAGATACGCAGTATTTT
CDR3aa: CASSFLRFGGTSTDTQYF

v_gene: TRBV15
d_gene: .
abundance: .
len: 18
j_gene: TRBJ2-3
CDR3nt: TGTGCCACCAGCAGAGAAGTCCCGGGGGGCCGGAGCACAGATACGCAGTATTTT
CDR3aa: CATSREVPGGRSTDTQYF

v_gene: TRBV27
d_gene: TRBD1
abundance: .
len: 12
j_gene: TRBJ1-4
CDR3nt: TGTGCCAGCAGTTTCCAGGGGGGACAACTGTTTTTT
CDR3aa: CASSFQGGQLFF

v_gene: TRBV28
d_gene: TRBD1
abundance: .
len: 18
j_gene: TRBJ1-4
CDR3nt: TGTGCCAGCAGCTACGACCCGACAGGGTCTACAACTAATGAAAAACTGTTTTTT
CDR3aa: CASSYDPTGSTTNEKLFF

v_gene: TRBV13
d_gene: TRBD1
abundance: .
len: 17
j_gene: TRBJ1-4
CDR3nt: TGTGCCAGCAGCCCGCGACAGGGGGAGCTCTCTAATGAAAAACTGTTTTTT
CDR3aa: CASSPRQGELSNEKLFF

v_gene: TRBV9
d_gene: .
abundance: .
len: 14
j_gene: TRBJ1-5
CDR3nt: TGTGCCAGCGGTGCGGGGGATAGCAATCAGCCCCAGCATTTT
CDR3aa: CASGAGDSNQPQHF

v_gene: TRBV3-1/TRBV3-2
d_gene: TRBD2
abundance: .
len: 17
j_gene: TRBJ2-5
CDR3nt: TGTGCCAGCAGCCAAGATAAGTACGGGACTAAAGATCAAACCCAGTACTTC
CDR3aa: CASSQDKYGTKDQTQYF

v_gene: TRBV7-8
d_gene: .
abundance: few
len: 15
j_gene: TRBJ2-1
CDR3nt: TGTGCCAGCAGCTTATTTTTCGAGTCCTTCCATGAGCAGTTCTTC
CDR3aa: CASSLFFESFHEQFF

v_gene: TRBV19
d_gene: .
abundance: .
len: 17
j_gene: TRBJ2-2
CDR3nt: TGTGCCAGTAGTACTCCCAGGACAGGGAGGGGAACCGGGGAGCTGTTTTTT
CDR3aa: CASSTPRTGRGTGELFF

v_gene: TRBV6-2/TRBV6-3
d_gene: TRBD2
abundance: .
len: 16
j_gene: TRBJ2-5
CDR3nt: TGTGCCAGCAGTTATGGTGGGACTAGCGGGAAAGAGACCCAGTACTTC
CDR3aa: CASSYGGTSGKETQYF

v_gene: TRBV7-9
d_gene: .
abundance: .
len: 16
j_gene: TRBJ1-2
CDR3nt: TGTGCCAGCAGCTTATCAAGGTCCTACAGCATGTATGGCTACACCTTC
CDR3aa: CASSLSRSYSMYGYTF

v_gene: TRBV3-1/TRBV3-2
d_gene: TRBD2
abundance: .
len: 14
j_gene: TRBJ2-7
CDR3nt: TGTGCCAGCAGTCTAGCGGGGAGCTCCTACGAGCAGTACTTC
CDR3aa: CASSLAGSSYEQYF

v_gene: TRBV5-1
d_gene: .
abundance: once
len: 14
j_gene: TRBJ2-7
CDR3nt: TGCGCCAGCAGCTTGTTTACGGGCTCCTACGAGCAGTACTTC
CDR3aa: CASSLFTGSYEQYF

v_gene: TRBV2
d_gene: TRBD1
abundance: .
len: 14
j_gene: TRBJ1-5
CDR3nt: TGTGCCAGCACCGGGACAGGGGGCTATCAGCCCCAGCATTTT
CDR3aa: CASTGTGGYQPQHF

v_gene: TRBV12-5
d_gene: TRBD1
abundance: .
len: 17
j_gene: TRBJ2-2
CDR3nt: TGTGCTAGTGGTTTGGTCCGGACAGGGGGAATAACCGGGGAGCTGTTTTTT
CDR3aa: CASGLVRTGGITGELFF

v_gene: TRBV6-5
d_gene: TRBD2
abundance: .
len: 13
j_gene: TRBJ2-5
CDR3nt: TGTGCCAGCACCGGGGGACTAAGGGGGACCCAGTACTTC
CDR3aa: CASTGGLRGTQYF